The 27 T cell receptor beta chains below come from one sample, sequenced in a study of blood T cell repertoires in COVID-19. Sequencing was performed with immunoSEQ multiplex PCR; in TCRdb, only in-frame clones are kept and a portion is missing. The table shows about 110,000 clones, with approximately 72% occurring only once. Input material: peripheral blood. The source of these receptors is a woman between 65 and 79 years old with acute or convalescent COVID-19.

In its sample, this clone was seen a few times. The gene calls are TRBV4-3 and TRBJ2-1; D possibly corresponds to TRBD2 (6 bases). The CDR3 sequence is 16 residues long. The V and J ends lost 0 bases and 2 bases respectively, with 11 bases between them. Looked up from germline, CDR1 is LGHNA and CDR2 is YSLEER. CDR3 in amino acids: CASSQDAGSTYNEQFF. For the CDR3, the DNA is TGCGCCAGCAGCCAAGACGCCGGGAGCACCTACAATGAGCAGTTCTTC.

This sequence joins TRBV29-1 and TRBJ2-5; 10 bases are shared with TRBD2. Trimming removed 5 bases from V and 5 bases from J; junction bases left unmatched: 11. The CDR3 consists of 15 residues. Germline V lookup: CDR1 SQVTM, CDR2 ANQGSEA. CDR3 nucleotides: TGCAGCGTTAAAGGGACTAGCGCCTCCCGGGAGACCCAGTACTTC. Its protein product is CSVKGTSASRETQYF. Combining the CDR3 with reference TRBV29-1 and TRBJ2-5 gives the whole variable domain SAVISQKPSRDICQRGTSLTIQCQVDSQVTMMFWYRQQPGQSLTLIATANQGSEATYESGFVIDKFPISRPNLTFSTLTVSNMSPEDSSIYLCSVKGTSASRETQYFGPGTRLLVL.

The rearrangement joins TRBV7-9 to TRBJ1-1; D remains unclear. The germline V gene has CDR1 SEHNR and CDR2 FQNEAQ (reference sequence). Trimming shortened V by 5 bases and J by 4 bases, and 20 bases separated the two germline ends. The CDR3 sequence is 16 residues long. The CDR3 DNA is TGTGCCAGCAGCCCGCAAGGAGGGAGGTTTGGCACTGAAGCTTTCTTT. This gives the protein CASSPQGGRFGTEAFF.

The chain recombines TRBV9 with TRBJ2-1; 7 bases fit TRBD2. Germline values: CDR1 SGDLS, CDR2 YYNGEE. Germline trimming cut 7 bases from V and 2 bases from J; bases unmatched to any gene: 6. The CDR3 runs 14 residues. The CDR3 here is CASASGGAYNEQFF. In nucleotides, the CDR3 is TGTGCCAGCGCTAGCGGAGGGGCCTACAATGAGCAGTTCTTC.

The chain joins TRBV6-5 to TRBJ1-4, with 7 bases aligning to TRBD1. Germline V gene sequence: CDR1 MNHEY, CDR2 SVGAGI. The V and J ends lost 7 bases and 5 bases, in that order; junction bases with no gene match: 10. The CDR3 extends over 15 amino acids. The CDR3 nucleotides are TGTGCCAGCACCCCGTCGGGACAGCCGAATGAAAAACTGTTTTTT. As protein: CASTPSGQPNEKLFF.

This chain joins TRBV19 and TRBJ1-1; 7 bases agree with TRBD1. Per the germline V gene, CDR1 is LNHDA and CDR2 is SQIVND (reference sequence). The CDR3 is 12 residues long. V lost 10 bases to trimming and J lost 1 base; unmatched junction nucleotides: 3. CDR3 nucleotides: TGTGCCACCAGACAGGGGAACACTGAAGCTTTCTTT. This encodes CATRQGNTEAFF.

The rearrangement links TRBV13 to TRBJ2-1, with 14 bases that match TRBD2. This CDR3 has 16 amino acids. J lost 7 bases, V lost 5 bases, and 7 bases had no gene match. Germline-derived CDR1 and CDR2 are PRHDT and FYEKMQ (reference sequence). The CDR3 DNA sequence: TGTGCCAGCAGCGACCAGACTAGCGGGGGGGAAAATGAGCAGTTCTTC. It encodes CASSDQTSGGENEQFF.

The CDR3 nucleotides are TGCGCCACCTCGACTAGCGGGGGGACCCAGTTCTTC. Residues: CATSTSGGTQFF. This chain connects TRBV10-2 to TRBJ2-1; TRBD2 matches 13 bases. The CDR3 extends over 12 amino acids. Germline V lookup: CDR1 WSHSY, CDR2 SAAADI. V was clipped by 10 bases and J by 13 bases; unmatched bases: 7.

This chain links TRBV4-3 with TRBJ2-5; maybe TRBD2 (6 bases). Trimming removed 1 base at V and 5 bases at J, with 11 bases between. The CDR3 covers 14 residues. The germline V gene encodes CDR1 LGHNA and CDR2 YSLEER. CDR3 residues: CASSQGGVGETQYF. The CDR3 bases are TGCGCCAGCAGCCAAGGGGGGGTTGGGGAGACCCAGTACTTC.

The rearrangement joins TRBV28 to TRBJ1-6, with D maybe TRBD1 (6 bases). Per the germline V gene, CDR1 is MDHEN and CDR2 is SYDVKM. CDR3 length: 14 residues. V was cut by 10 bases and J by 5 bases, with 15 bases left in between. CDR3 protein: CANGGQGHNSPLHF. CDR3 nucleotides: TGTGCCAACGGGGGGCAGGGACATAATTCACCCCTCCACTTT.

The chain employs TRBV3-1 (or the pseudogene TRBV3-2) and TRBJ2-7; 9 nucleotides align to TRBD2. Per the germline V gene, CDR1 is LGHDT and CDR2 is YNNKEL (reference sequence). CDR3 size: 17 residues. J gave up 3 bases and V 2 bases, and 11 bases lay outside the gene matches. Here the CDR3 DNA reads TGTGCCAGCAGCCAACGTCCCATAGCGGGGGAGAACTACGAGCAGTACTTC. Translation gives CASSQRPIAGENYEQYF.

V is TRBV7-9 and J is TRBJ1-1; TRBD1 matches 7 bases. CDR1 and CDR2 from the germline V gene are SEHNR and FQNEAQ (reference sequence). Trimming took 7 bases from V and 3 from J; bases not matched to a gene: 8. This CDR3 contains 14 residues. The CDR3 is CASTPPGQHTEAFF. Written as DNA, the CDR3 is TGTGCCAGCACCCCCCCGGGACAGCACACTGAAGCTTTCTTT.

The table lists this clone with a count of one. This chain links TRBV18 with TRBJ2-4; no definite D call. CDR1 and CDR2 (germline): KGHSH, LQKENI. The V and J ends lost 0 bases and 8 bases respectively, with 14 bases between them. The CDR3 contains 15 residues. In nucleotides, the CDR3 is TGTGCCAGCTCACCACCGGTCGGCAGGTGGGACATTCAGTACTTC. This encodes CASSPPVGRWDIQYF.

The rearrangement joins TRBV6-1 to TRBJ1-1; D unresolved. Trimming pared 5 bases from V and 4 bases from J, leaving 5 bases between. The CDR3 is made up of 11 amino acids. CDR1 is MNHNS and CDR2 is SASEGT in the germline V gene. The CDR3 DNA reads TGTGCCAGCAGTCCCCGCACTGAAGCTTTCTTT. It translates to CASSPRTEAFF.

The gene calls are TRBV11-3 and TRBJ2-2, with a possible D match to TRBD2 (6 bases). The germline CDR1 and CDR2 sequences are SGHNT and YENEEA. The V gene lost 4 bases and the J gene lost 6 bases, with 9 bases spanning the gap. The CDR3 has 13 amino acids. CDR3: CASSSREAGELFF. The CDR3 DNA reads as TGTGCCAGCAGCTCGAGGGAGGCCGGGGAGCTGTTTTTT. Combining the CDR3 with reference TRBV11-3 and TRBJ2-2 gives the whole variable domain EAGVVQSPRYKIIEKKQPVAFWCNPISGHNTLYWYLQNLGQGPELLIRYENEEAVDDSQLPKDRFSAERLKGVDSTLKIQPAELGDSAVYLCASSSREAGELFFGEGSRLTVL.

The chain joins TRBV4-1 to TRBJ2-7; 9 bases are shared with TRBD1. Per the germline V gene, CDR1 is MGHRA and CDR2 is YSYEKL. This CDR3 comprises 18 residues. V lost 1 base, J lost 2 bases, and 12 bases stayed unmatched. In DNA form, the CDR3 reads TGCGCCAGCAGCCAAGGGGTTGTGGGGACAGGGCAACCCTACGAGCAGTACTTC. This translates into CASSQGVVGTGQPYEQYF.

This chain links TRBV5-1 with TRBJ2-3; TRBD2 agrees at 8 bases. The V gene end was trimmed by 0 bases and the J gene end by 3 bases; junction bases not matched to a gene: 3. The V gene's germline CDR1 is SGHRS and CDR2 YFSETQ. CDR3 length equals 15 residues. The CDR3 here is CASSLVAGMTDTQYF. The DNA for the CDR3 is TGCGCCAGCAGCTTGGTAGCGGGGATGACAGATACGCAGTATTTT.

This chain links TRBV18 with TRBJ2-5; D unresolved. The V and J ends lost 0 bases and 5 bases respectively, with 10 bases between them. Germline V CDR1 and CDR2: KGHSH, LQKENI. CDR3 size: 14 residues. The CDR3 DNA reads as TGTGCCAGCTCACCACCGGATGGGCAGGAGACCCAGTACTTC. Translating gives CASSPPDGQETQYF.

The V call is TRBV18, the J call TRBJ2-1, with D unclear. The V end lost 2 bases, the J end lost 7 bases, and 12 bases lay between the germline ends. Germline-derived CDR1 and CDR2 are KGHSH and LQKENI. The CDR3 loop spans 14 amino acids. CDR3 sequence: CASSPVQATNEQFF. The DNA for the CDR3 is TGTGCCAGCTCACCAGTCCAGGCCACAAATGAGCAGTTCTTC.

The chain joins TRBV29-1 to TRBJ2-7, with a possible D match to TRBD1 (5 bases). The CDR3 runs 12 residues. V lost 8 bases and J lost 3, with 14 bases in between. Germline V CDR1 and CDR2: SQVTM, ANQGSEA. This CDR3 is CSTRTSRYEQYF. The DNA for the CDR3 is TGCAGCACCCGGACAAGCCGCTACGAGCAGTACTTC.

The V gene is TRBV28, the J gene TRBJ2-7; tentatively, D is TRBD1 (5 bases). The CDR3 is made up of 16 amino acids. CDR1 and CDR2 from the germline V gene are MDHEN and SYDVKM. V shed 7 bases and J shed 0 bases, with 19 bases lying between them. CDR3 coding DNA: TGTGCCAGCACCCCCAGGGCAGGGCAGAGCTCCTACGAGCAGTACTTC. Translating gives CASTPRAGQSSYEQYF.

This chain connects TRBV12-3 or TRBV12-4 to TRBJ1-1, with 7 bases that match TRBD1. V lost 6 bases and J lost 4; bases outside the gene matches: 5. The CDR3 consists of 13 residues. For the CDR3, the DNA is TGTGCCAGCAGAAACCAGGGGGTCACTGAAGCTTTCTTT. It yields the protein CASRNQGVTEAFF.

The chain employs TRBV6-6 and TRBJ2-2, with 8 bases lining up with TRBD1. The V segment lost 5 bases and the J segment 5 bases; nucleotides outside the gene matches: 7. CDR3 size: 15 residues. The V gene's germline CDR1 is MNHNY and CDR2 SVGAGI (reference sequence). CDR3 bases: TGTGCCAGCAGTGATGACAGGGGCAGAACCGGGGAGCTGTTTTTT. This gives the protein CASSDDRGRTGELFF.

DNA of the CDR3: TGTGCCAGCAGCTTGACCCGGGGAGGGGACACCGGGGAGCTGTTTTTT. Translating gives CASSLTRGGDTGELFF. V is TRBV11-2 and J is TRBJ2-2, with 7 bases that match TRBD2. The CDR3 has 16 amino acids. Per the germline V gene, CDR1 is SGHAT and CDR2 is FQNNGV. V was pared by 3 bases and J by 3 bases, with 7 bases of the junction left unmatched.

V usage is TRBV11-2 and J usage is TRBJ2-3; TRBD2 aligns across 10 bases. J gave up 7 bases and V 1 base, and 8 bases lay outside the gene matches. CDR3 length: 16 residues. Germline assignment: CDR1 SGHAT and CDR2 FQNNGV. CDR3: CASSLGASGSMNTQYF. As DNA, the CDR3 is TGTGCCAGCAGCTTAGGGGCTAGCGGGAGCATGAATACGCAGTATTTT.

This sequence joins TRBV12-5 and TRBJ1-5; 7 bases are a match to TRBD1. Germline assignment: CDR1 LGHNT and CDR2 FRNRAP. The CDR3 consists of 15 residues. The V and J ends lost 2 bases and 7 bases, in that order; junction bases with no gene match: 8. The CDR3 DNA reads TGTGCTAGTGGTTTGATACGGGGACAGAACCAGCCCCAGCATTTT. Its protein is CASGLIRGQNQPQHF.

This clone has a count of ten or more. The J gene is TRBJ1-6, the V gene TRBV19; D not resolved. The CDR3 covers 14 residues. Germline assignment: CDR1 LNHDA and CDR2 SQIVND (reference sequence). Trimming removed 1 base from V and 11 bases from J, with 12 bases in between. The CDR3 spells CASSIGRESTPLHF. DNA of the CDR3: TGTGCCAGTAGTATAGGAAGGGAGTCGACACCCCTCCACTTT.